This T cell receptor beta chain was retrieved from a study of cytomegalovirus exposure and HLA in healthy donors. The study's findings and limits: Rarity characterized most TCR sequences, yet some public TCRs appeared in many donors.

In the PCR, 60 Vbeta and 13 Jbeta primers were used. Here immunoSEQ multiplex PCR was the method, and the copy in TCRdb shows in-frame clones only, minus some. The sample yields 100,000 or so clones, around four fifths seen once. V dropped 7 bases and J dropped 6 bases, with 13 bases sitting between them. Per the germline V gene, CDR1 is LNHDA and CDR2 is SQIVND (reference sequence). The CDR3 contains 14 residues. On this clone itself: Its antigen is not identified.

The V gene is TRBV19, the J gene TRBJ1-6; a weak D match, TRBD1 (5 bases). Sequencing used PBMCs. This clonotype was obtained from a man younger than 45 in good health and CMV-seropositive. In DNA form, the CDR3 reads TGTGCCAGTAACCATGGGCAGGGTAATTCACCCCTCCACTTT. Its protein is CASNHGQGNSPLHF.